These 9 T cell receptor beta chains came from one sample sequenced in a study of early T cells in non-severe SARS-CoV-2 infection. TCRdb re-analysed the 5' RACE reads in MiXCR, keeping a single row per CDR3 protein. The sample lists tens of thousands of distinct CDR3 sequences, about 4.9% occurring once. The sequencing used whole blood, collected at baseline. The source of these receptors is an adult who was a healthcare worker with PCR-confirmed SARS-CoV-2 infection or an uninfected control (not recorded which).

This chain uses TRBV14 with TRBJ2-1; possibly TRBD1 or TRBD2 for D (7 bases each). The CDR3 has 18 residues. V was shortened by 3 bases and J by 0 bases, with 18 bases between the two germline ends. CDR1 SGHDN and CDR2 FVKESK come from the germline V gene. Here the CDR3 DNA reads TGTGCCAGCAGCCACAGGGGGGGAGCAATCTCCTCCTACAATGAGCAGTTCTTC. This gives the protein CASSHRGGAISSYNEQFF.

This clonotype occurred many times. J is TRBJ2-7 and V is TRBV10-3; tentative D call: TRBD1 (5 bases). The CDR3 loop spans 16 amino acids. Trimming shortened V by 3 bases and J by 0 bases, and 15 bases separated the two germline ends. The germline gives CDR1 ENHRY, CDR2 SYGVKD. In DNA, the CDR3 is TGTGCCATCAGTGACACCTACAGGACCAGCTCCTACGAGCAGTACTTC. It encodes CAISDTYRTSSYEQYF.

This clonotype was picked up many times. The chain recombines TRBV13 with TRBJ2-5; D not resolved. V lost 4 bases and J 5 bases, leaving 14 bases between the germline ends. The CDR3 has 14 residues. Germline V gene lookup returns CDR1 PRHDT and CDR2 FYEKMQ (reference sequence). The CDR3 protein is CASSSALEGETQYF. CDR3 bases: TGTGCCAGCAGCTCGGCCCTGGAAGGGGAGACCCAGTACTTC.

This clonotype was seen a handful of times. The chain couples TRBV11-3 to TRBJ2-5; the D gene is possibly TRBD2 (5 bases). Germline assignment: CDR1 SGHNT and CDR2 YENEEA. CDR3 length: 14 amino acids. Deletions cut 4 bases from V and 2 bases from J, with 11 bases between. The CDR3 DNA reads as TGTGCCAGCAGCTCCCCCCGGGGACAAGAGACCCAGTACTTC. Its translation is CASSSPRGQETQYF.

This chain links TRBV6-6 with TRBJ2-7; the D is unclear. Germline V gene data show CDR1 as MNHNY and CDR2 as SVGAGI (reference sequence). The CDR3 extends over 14 amino acids. V lost 6 bases to trimming and J lost 0 bases, with 12 bases between them. The CDR3 protein is CASSLERSSYEQYF. The CDR3 DNA reads TGTGCCAGCAGCCTGGAGAGGAGCTCCTACGAGCAGTACTTC.

This clonotype came up many times. The V gene is TRBV6-2 or TRBV6-3, the J gene TRBJ2-3; 9 bases agree with TRBD2. The CDR3 is made up of 13 amino acids. The V gene end was trimmed by 7 bases and the J gene end by 6 bases; junction bases not matched to a gene: 5. CDR1 is MNHEY and CDR2 is SVGEGT in the germline V gene. The CDR3 DNA follows: TGTGCCAGCAAGCGGGGGGAGCGGGATACGCAGTATTTT. Translation: CASKRGERDTQYF.

This clonotype has at least ten counts. V usage is TRBV7-9 and J usage is TRBJ2-7; D may correspond to TRBD1 or TRBD2 (5 bases each). Germline V gene sequence: CDR1 SEHNR, CDR2 FQNEAQ (reference sequence). V was clipped by 0 bases and J by 3 bases, with 9 bases between them. The CDR3 extends over 14 amino acids. CDR3 bases: TGTGCCAGCAGCTTAGCGGGACCGGGCTACGAGCAGTACTTC. This sequence encodes CASSLAGPGYEQYF.

This clonotype was detected ten times or more. This chain uses TRBV2 with TRBJ2-1; TRBD2 matches at 9 bases. The CDR3 sequence is 16 residues long. The trim removed 5 bases at V and 0 bases at J, leaving 5 bases unmatched. Germline lookup yields CDR1 SNHLY and CDR2 FYNNEI. CDR3 nucleotide sequence: TGTGCCAGCAGTTTTAGCGGGGGCTCCTCCTACAATGAGCAGTTCTTC. Amino acids: CASSFSGGSSYNEQFF.

This clonotype appeared many times. The chain links TRBV5-5 to TRBJ2-2; TRBD1 aligns across 7 bases. This CDR3 contains 18 residues. Losses at the gene ends were 2 bases for V and 3 bases for J; bases not matched to a gene: 13. Germline lookup yields CDR1 SGHKS and CDR2 YYEKEE (reference sequence). Here the CDR3 DNA reads TGTGCCAGCAGCTTTATCGAATTCCTCCAGGGGGACACCGGGGAGCTGTTTTTT. Translating gives CASSFIEFLQGDTGELFF.